This TCR beta chain is drawn from a study of T-cell memory formation after mild COVID-19. Study-wide context: TCR clusters showed largely donor specificity.

5'RACE primed from the constant segment yielded TCR alpha and TCR beta cDNA libraries bearing sample barcodes and UMIs. In TCRdb, the 5' RACE reads were re-called with MiXCR into one record per CDR3 protein. In the table there are approximately 89,000 distinct CDR3 sequences, 9.5% to 15% of which are singletons. The study, taken as a whole, reports: Contracting clones from day 15 to 85 showed balanced CD4/CD8; later expanders favored CD4+.

Points on this clonotype: No antigen is known for it.

The sequencing input was PBMCs or a T cell subset sorted from them (not recorded which). This TCR derives from a man aged 18 to 35 who had mild COVID-19 (a few samples of this study predate the infection). Cell type and time point are not known.

CDR3 coding DNA: TGCGCCAGCAGCTTGGGGGTAGCGTCCTACAATGAGCAGTTCTTC. Protein product: CASSLGVASYNEQFF. V gene TRBV5-1 combines with J gene TRBJ2-1; perhaps TRBD2 as D (5 bases). CDR3 size: 15 residues. Germline V gene data show CDR1 as SGHRS and CDR2 as YFSETQ. V dropped 0 bases and J dropped 1 base, with 8 bases sitting between them.